This T cell receptor beta chain was recovered during a study of blood T cell repertoires in COVID-19 (dated by TCRdb to the early 2020s). For the study in its entirety: The collaborator samples originated in the United States, Italy and Spain and spanned the acute and convalescent phases of COVID-19. The prospective study material was composed of cDNA or gDNA derived from T cells, B-cell-depleted T cells, or PBMCs. Deeply sampled blood TCRbeta repertoires from subjects exposed to, actively infected with, or recovered from COVID-19 were included in the dataset. The repertoires were made available in a free public database intended to serve as a resource for research on the immune response to SARS-CoV-2. Samples came from the ongoing ImmuneRACE study (first 160 participants) plus 1,254 subjects from 6 global collaborators. Nearly every sample came with metadata listing a de-identified subject ID, COVID-19 status, age in years and sex. Where available, HLA class I and class II types were obtained from metadata supplied by the sample provider rather than from assay-based typing. The paper as a whole reports these results and caveats: How much clinical and demographic metadata was included differed by source and by participant, and the metadata was provided uncurated.

TCRbeta CDR3 regions were amplified from genomic DNA using the immunoSEQ Assay, a bias-controlled multiplex PCR. The study's processing was this. The number of nucleated cells in each sample was estimated by amplification of reference gene primers within the assay. To quantify the absolute abundance of each unique TCRbeta CDR3 rearrangement, sequence reads were collapsed and filtered. For each sample, productive Simpson clonality was calculated as the square root of Simpson's diversity index across productive rearrangements. TCRdb stores this immuneACCESS table with in-frame sequences only. Part of the clones is absent; in the studies checked, under half of the shortfall reflects unresolved V genes, and no reason is known for the rest. From that table come the V and J calls and clone size; the DNA was used to work out D and trimming. In all, the sample holds roughly 130,000 clones, and about 83% of those were seen once. The ten largest clones take up 8.5% to 9% of the sample.

One collaborating source in Seattle enrolled patients while the patients were actively infected and followed the patients over time throughout the course of disease. The collaborating institutions used their own protocols to collect whole blood in K2EDTA tubes. For TCRbeta analysis, collaborators shipped samples as frozen whole blood, isolated PBMCs, or DNA extracted from either of those sample types. The CDR3, cysteine through phenylalanine, is 15 amino acids long. Only the CDR3 portion is preserved as DNA: 45 bases, with reading frame beginning at the first base. Per the germline V gene (reference sequence), LGHDT is the CDR1 and YNNKEL is the CDR2. Trimming accounts for 2 bases at V and 4 bases at J, while the number of junction bases matched to no gene is 5. About this clone itself: Its antigen specificity is not known. Nothing much larger sits one base from this clone, and base qualities are not available.

Input material: peripheral blood. This chain joins TRBV3-1 (or the pseudogene TRBV3-2) to TRBJ1-1; the junction holds 9 bases that match TRBD1. This TCR derives from a young man with COVID-19, enrolled during active disease. The CDR3 region reads CASSQLPTGGTEAFF. The bases read TGTGCCAGCAGCCAATTACCGACAGGGGGCACTGAAGCTTTCTTT.